This T cell receptor (beta chain) came from a study of blood T cell repertoires in COVID-19. The sample holds one count of this clone. The assay was immunoSEQ multiplex PCR, and TCRdb's table has in-frame clones only and misses some. The sample lists just over 350,000 clones; 86% were seen once. The sample comprised peripheral blood. This clonotype originated in a woman in her sixties or seventies with COVID-19, enrolled during active disease.

The CDR3 nucleotides read TGTGCCAGCTCTCCTGTCACAGATACGCAGTATTTT. Translated, it gives CASSPVTDTQYF. The V and J genes are TRBV18 and TRBJ2-3; no definite D call. Trimming left V 6 bases short and J 2 bases short, with 6 bases between. In germline, CDR1 is KGHSH, CDR2 LQKENI. This CDR3 contains 12 residues.